Following are 30 T cell receptor beta chains from one sample sequenced in a study of identical twins. Each CDR3 protein gets one entry after TCRdb re-called the 5' RACE reads with MiXCR. This repertoire shows 750,000 to 950,000 distinct CDR3 sequences, approximately 13% found once; its top ten account for around 1.5%. The same specimen was also included in a second study, on yellow fever vaccine responses in identical twins.

The sequenced sample was PBMCs. All receptors derive from a woman aged 18 to 35 in good health.

The chain carries TRBV19 and TRBJ1-6, with a weak D call TRBD1 (5 bases). Germline V gene lookup returns CDR1 LNHDA and CDR2 SQIVND (reference sequence). This CDR3 comprises 15 residues. Trimming pared 4 bases from V and 6 bases from J, leaving 13 bases between. The CDR3 protein is CASSTATAINSPLHF. The DNA for the CDR3 is TGTGCCAGTAGTACGGCGACAGCTATTAATTCACCCCTCCACTTT.

The table lists this clonotype with a few counts. V is TRBV12-3 or TRBV12-4 and J is TRBJ1-4; D remains unclear. V lost 3 bases, J lost 7 bases, and 9 bases lay in between. The CDR3 has 13 residues. This chain's CDR3 is CASSFLGGEKLFF. The CDR3 coding sequence is TGTGCCAGCAGTTTTTTGGGAGGTGAAAAACTGTTTTTT.

CDR3 region: CASSQGRGGSASYEQYF. CDR3 in DNA: TGTGCCAGCAGCCAAGGAAGGGGGGGGTCGGCTTCCTACGAGCAGTACTTC. The chain couples TRBV7-6 to TRBJ2-7; weak D call: TRBD2 (7 bases). The germline gives CDR1 SGHVS, CDR2 FNYEAQ. V was pared by 5 bases and J by 1 base, with 21 bases between. This CDR3 is 17 amino acids long.

This clonotype was counted only a few times. V and J are TRBV20-1 and TRBJ1-6, with D possibly TRBD1 on 5 matching bases. V was clipped by 6 bases and J by 6 bases, with 15 bases between them. The CDR3 totals 14 residues. CDR1 is DFQATT and CDR2 is SNEGSKA in the germline V gene (reference sequence). This CDR3 is CSAQPGPSNSPLHF. Here the CDR3 DNA reads TGCAGTGCCCAGCCGGGGCCGAGTAATTCACCCCTCCACTTT.

V and J are TRBV5-1 and TRBJ2-7, with 10 bases fitting TRBD1. CDR3 length: 17 residues. Germline trimming cut 1 base from V and 2 bases from J; bases unmatched to any gene: 9. From germline, CDR1 is SGHRS and CDR2 YFSETQ. The CDR3 DNA sequence: TGCGCCAGCAGCTTGAATCGTAGGGACAGGGGAGCCTACGAGCAGTACTTC. This encodes CASSLNRRDRGAYEQYF.

This clonotype showed up just a few times. For the CDR3, the DNA is TGTGCCAGCAGAGGTGCCGGTTGGGGGGAGCTGTTTTTT. Translated: CASRGAGWGELFF. The J gene is TRBJ2-2, the V gene TRBV27; D is unclear. The CDR3 is 13 amino acids. V gave up 6 bases and J gave up 8 bases, with 13 bases separating them. Germline CDR1 MNHEY, CDR2 SMNVEV (reference sequence).

The DNA of the CDR3 is TGTGCCAGCATGGGCACAGGGGTTAGTAATTCACCCCTCCACTTT. Translation: CASMGTGVSNSPLHF. This chain uses TRBV12-3 or TRBV12-4 with TRBJ1-6, with TRBD1 identical over 7 bases. CDR3 length: 15 residues. V lost 7 bases, J lost 6 bases, and 9 bases stayed unmatched.

The J gene is TRBJ2-3, the V gene TRBV6-1; D is possibly TRBD1 (6 bases). The CDR3 consists of 15 residues. Trimming left V 0 bases short and J 3 bases short, with 10 bases between. Germline V gene sequence: CDR1 MNHNS, CDR2 SASEGT. CDR3 in amino acids: CASSEALGATDTQYF. In DNA, the CDR3 is TGTGCCAGCAGTGAAGCGCTGGGGGCTACAGATACGCAGTATTTT.

The chain has TRBV6-1 and TRBJ2-2; D may be TRBD1 (5 bases). Looked up from germline, CDR1 is MNHNS and CDR2 is SASEGT. V was shortened by 8 bases and J by 6 bases, with 16 bases between the two germline ends. This CDR3 comprises 14 residues. In DNA, the CDR3 is TGTGCCAGCTACCCGCAGGGTCGTTCCGGGGAGCTGTTTTTT. Its translation is CASYPQGRSGELFF.

There are many counts of this clonotype. This CDR3 reads CASRQSNSYNEQFF. CDR3 DNA: TGCGCCAGTAGACAGTCGAACTCCTACAATGAGCAGTTCTTC. The rearrangement uses TRBV5-1 and TRBJ2-1; D perhaps matches TRBD1 (5 bases). Germline V gene sequence: CDR1 SGHRS, CDR2 YFSETQ. The CDR3 extends over 14 amino acids. With 8 bases removed from V and 0 bases from J, the gap between germline ends came to 12 bases.

This rearrangement joins TRBV28 to TRBJ1-1; 9 bases line up with TRBD1. The germline V gene has CDR1 MDHEN and CDR2 SYDVKM. The CDR3 consists of 13 residues. After removal of 5 bases from V and 10 bases from J, the junction contained 8 bases not matched to a gene. CDR3 DNA sequence: TGTGCCAGCAGTCTGGGACAGGGAAGGGGAGCTTTCTTT. This codes for CASSLGQGRGAFF.

This clonotype came up a few times. The gene calls are TRBV12-3 or TRBV12-4 and TRBJ2-3; 14 bases align to TRBD2. The CDR3 runs 17 residues. J gave up 5 bases and V 5 bases, and 9 bases lay outside the gene matches. CDR3 protein: CASSGTSGGPHRDTQYF. The CDR3 nucleotides read TGTGCCAGCAGTGGGACTAGCGGGGGCCCGCACAGAGATACGCAGTATTTT.

The V call is TRBV3-1, the J call TRBJ2-1; D not resolved. CDR3 size: 11 residues. Germline V CDR1 and CDR2: LGHDT, YNNKEL (reference sequence). The germline V and J ends were trimmed by 3 bases and 10 bases, with 7 bases remaining between them. This CDR3 reads CASSHRREQFF. The DNA of the CDR3 is TGTGCCAGCAGCCATCGCAGGGAGCAGTTCTTC.

This clonotype was counted a few times. The chain is built from TRBV20-1 and TRBJ2-1, with 7 bases fitting TRBD1. Germline CDR1 and CDR2: DFQATT and SNEGSKA (reference sequence). V shed 3 bases and J 8 bases; nucleotides not matched to a gene: 16. The CDR3 contains 16 residues. In DNA form, the CDR3 reads TGCAGTGCTAGGGAAAGGGGGCGCAGGCTTAACTATGAGCAGTTCTTC. Protein product: CSARERGRRLNYEQFF.

The rearrangement links TRBV12-3 or TRBV12-4 to TRBJ2-1; possible D gene TRBD2, 5 bases. There are 12 residues in the CDR3. V lost 5 bases, J lost 8 bases, and 10 bases lay in between. CDR3 amino acids: CASSRTPDEQFF. The CDR3 DNA is TGTGCCAGCAGTCGGACTCCCGATGAGCAGTTCTTC.

This clonotype has more than one count but fewer than ten. This chain connects TRBV28 to TRBJ2-7; the D gene is possibly TRBD2 (7 bases). CDR1 and CDR2 (germline): MDHEN, SYDVKM. The CDR3 is 15 amino acids. The V gene lost 4 bases and the J gene lost 4 bases, with 17 bases spanning the gap. The CDR3 reads CASSSTGGPTYEQYV. DNA of the CDR3: TGTGCCAGCAGTTCCACCGGGGGGCCCACATACGAGCAGTACGTC.

This clonotype was seen a few times. The V call is TRBV6-1, the J call TRBJ2-1, with D perhaps matching TRBD1 (6 bases). Between the trimmed V and J ends, which lost 5 bases and 9 bases, there was a span of 20 bases. Germline CDR1 is MNHNS and CDR2 is SASEGT. The CDR3 extends over 15 amino acids. The CDR3 coding sequence is TGTGCCAGCAGTCCAGGGGACCTAGTTTTTTCTGAGCAGTTCTTC. It is translated as CASSPGDLVFSEQFF.

This clonotype was seen a handful of times. V and J are TRBV20-1 and TRBJ2-3; D is perhaps TRBD2 (5 bases). This CDR3 region has 17 residues. Per germline, CDR1 DFQATT and CDR2 SNEGSKA (reference sequence). V lost 8 bases and J lost 2, with 26 bases in between. The CDR3 reads CSTNQEDDKHDTDTQYF. CDR3 coding DNA: TGCAGTACGAACCAGGAGGACGACAAACACGACACAGATACGCAGTATTTT.

The CDR3 loop is CSAKDGTAGQFF. The CDR3, as DNA: TGCAGTGCTAAAGACGGGACCGCGGGGCAGTTCTTC. The J gene is TRBJ2-1, the V gene TRBV20-1, with D perhaps assigned TRBD1 or TRBD2 (5 bases each). V was cut by 4 bases and J by 12 bases, with 16 bases left in between. Germline CDR1 DFQATT, CDR2 SNEGSKA (reference sequence). CDR3 length equals 12 residues.

V and J are TRBV24-1 and TRBJ2-1; D gene ambiguous. CDR1 and CDR2 (germline): KGHDR, SFDVKD. V lost 6 bases to trimming and J lost 0 bases, with 11 bases between them. The CDR3 totals 15 residues. CDR3 residues: CATSTAVSSYNEQFF. The CDR3 coding sequence is TGTGCCACCAGTACGGCAGTAAGCTCCTACAATGAGCAGTTCTTC.

This clonotype was recorded many times. The CDR3 here is CASSSGRNSPLHF. In nucleotides, the CDR3 is TGTGCCAGCAGCTCGGGTCGGAATTCACCCCTCCACTTT. J is TRBJ1-6 and V is TRBV7-8; D is undetermined. This CDR3 is built from 13 residues. Germline CDR1 SGHVS, CDR2 FQNEAQ. V lost 4 bases to trimming and J lost 7 bases, with 8 bases between them.

This chain connects TRBV7-2 to TRBJ2-3; D unclear. This CDR3 region has 12 residues. Germline assignment: CDR1 SGHTA and CDR2 FQGNSA. V lost 5 bases, J lost 7 bases, and 10 bases lay in between. The CDR3 is CASSLGSNTQYF. For the CDR3, the DNA is TGTGCCAGCAGCCTGGGGTCGAATACGCAGTATTTT.

This chain joins TRBV12-3 or TRBV12-4 and TRBJ1-5, with D uncertain. Trimming left V 7 bases short and J 3 bases short, with 10 bases between. This CDR3 is 13 amino acids long. CDR3 sequence reads: CASNKEINQPQHF. DNA of the CDR3: TGTGCCAGCAATAAAGAAATCAATCAGCCCCAGCATTTT.

This clonotype was seen at least ten times. The chain employs TRBV4-1 and TRBJ2-7, with D possibly matching TRBD2 (5 bases). V was shortened by 2 bases and J by 1 base, with 15 bases between the two germline ends. CDR1 and CDR2 from the germline V gene are MGHRA and YSYEKL. The CDR3 covers 16 residues. The CDR3 coding sequence is TGCGCCAGCAGCCAACGCGGGCTCCAAATATCCTACGAGCAGTACTTC. It encodes CASSQRGLQISYEQYF.

This clonotype was seen only a few times. This sequence joins TRBV24-1 and TRBJ2-1, with a possible D match to TRBD2 (6 bases). CDR3 size: 16 residues. V lost 4 bases and J 0 bases, leaving 12 bases between the germline ends. Germline assignment: CDR1 KGHDR and CDR2 SFDVKD. The CDR3 region has the DNA TGTGCCACCAGTGACCCTGACGGGAGCTCCTACAATGAGCAGTTCTTC. Translating it yields CATSDPDGSSYNEQFF.

This clonotype was counted a few times. J is TRBJ1-1 and V is TRBV9; D call uncertain. Germline V gives CDR1 SGDLS, CDR2 YYNGEE. This CDR3 has 15 residues. The V end lost 0 bases, the J end lost 1 base, and 10 bases lay between the germline ends. In DNA, the CDR3 is TGTGCCAGCAGCGTAGCTGGGTCGGGGAACACTGAAGCTTTCTTT. Residues: CASSVAGSGNTEAFF.

This clonotype was seen many times. The CDR3 bases are TGTGCCAGCAGCGAAAGGGCTAGCGGGAGCGGTTTGCAGTTCTTC. Translated: CASSERASGSGLQFF. The chain recombines TRBV3-1 with TRBJ2-1, with TRBD2 matching over 10 bases. Looked up from germline, CDR1 is LGHDT and CDR2 is YNNKEL (reference sequence). The CDR3 contains 15 residues. Trimming at V came to 5 bases and at J to 12 bases, leaving 13 bases not matched to a gene.

This chain links TRBV6-2 or TRBV6-3 with TRBJ2-4, with D tentatively TRBD2 (5 bases). The germline CDR1 and CDR2 sequences are MNHEY and SVGEGT. V was clipped by 2 bases and J by 0 bases, with 8 bases between them. The CDR3 is made up of 15 amino acids. The CDR3 loop is CASSYAGLAKNIQYF. DNA for the CDR3: TGTGCCAGCAGTTACGCGGGCTTAGCCAAAAACATTCAGTACTTC.

This clonotype was found a few times. This rearrangement joins TRBV11-2 to TRBJ2-1; TRBD1 matches 8 bases. The junction had 12 bases not matched to a gene; V was cut back by 5 bases and J by 9 bases. The CDR3 extends over 15 amino acids. Germline lookup yields CDR1 SGHAT and CDR2 FQNNGV. CDR3 loop: CASSRQGLYNGEQFF. The CDR3 DNA reads TGTGCCAGCAGCAGACAGGGGCTGTACAATGGTGAGCAGTTCTTC.

There are a few counts of this clonotype. The CDR3 sequence is CASSSHDFSGGLTGELFF. The CDR3 region has the DNA TGTGCCAGCAGCTCTCATGACTTTAGCGGGGGGCTCACCGGGGAGCTGTTTTTT. This chain connects TRBV9 to TRBJ2-2; TRBD2 matches 10 bases. With V trimmed by 4 bases and J by 4 bases, 13 bases remained unmatched. Germline V gene data show CDR1 as SGDLS and CDR2 as YYNGEE. The CDR3 runs to 18 residues.